This T cell receptor (beta chain) stems from a study of radiotherapy plus CTLA-4 blockade in lung cancer. Study-level findings and limits: Peripheral blood showed expansion of tumor-derived TCR clones after radiotherapy and ipilimumab. According to reports, early shifts in blood T cell clones, alongside interferon-beta, forecast response most accurately.

Sequencing used immunoSEQ multiplex PCR; TCRdb keeps in-frame clones, though not all of them. The table includes about 55,000 clones, about 80% detected once. Regarding this clone: As yet, its antigen is unknown.

The junction had 3 bases not matched to a gene; V was cut back by 4 bases and J by 3 bases. The CDR3 runs to 14 residues. The V gene's germline CDR1 is MNHNS and CDR2 SASEGT. Treatment of patients with chemo-refractory metastatic non-small-cell lung cancer consisted of focal radiation plus CTLA-4 blockade with ipilimumab. The chain has TRBV6-1 and TRBJ2-3; 8 bases are a match to TRBD2. The source of this sequence is a human donor with non-small cell lung cancer whose response to radiotherapy plus ipilimumab could not be evaluated. The specimen was peripheral blood, collected from a patient treated with radiotherapy plus ipilimumab. The CDR3 loop is CASSAGGGTDTQYF. CDR3 nucleotide sequence: TGTGCCAGCAGTGCGGGGGGGGGTACAGATACGCAGTATTTT.